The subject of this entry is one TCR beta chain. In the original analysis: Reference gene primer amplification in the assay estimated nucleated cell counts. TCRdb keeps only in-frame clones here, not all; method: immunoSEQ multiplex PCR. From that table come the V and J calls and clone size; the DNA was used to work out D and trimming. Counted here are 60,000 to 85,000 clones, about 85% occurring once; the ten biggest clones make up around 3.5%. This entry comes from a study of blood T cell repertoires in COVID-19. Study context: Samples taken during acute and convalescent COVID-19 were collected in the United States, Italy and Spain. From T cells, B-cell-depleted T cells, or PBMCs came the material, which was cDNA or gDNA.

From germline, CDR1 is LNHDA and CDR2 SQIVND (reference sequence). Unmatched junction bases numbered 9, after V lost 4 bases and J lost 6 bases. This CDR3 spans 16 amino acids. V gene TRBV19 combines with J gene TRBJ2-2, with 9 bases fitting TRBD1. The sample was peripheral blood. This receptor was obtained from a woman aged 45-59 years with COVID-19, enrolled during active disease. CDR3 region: CASSKHGDRVSGELFF. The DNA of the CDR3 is TGTGCCAGTAGTAAGCACGGGGACAGGGTATCCGGGGAGCTGTTTTTT.